Given below is one T cell receptor beta chain in context. Trimming took off 3 bases at V and 7 bases at J, with 11 bases between the two ends. Germline V gives CDR1 SGDLS, CDR2 YYNGEE. The CDR3 is 12 amino acids. The data stem from a study of cytomegalovirus exposure and HLA in healthy donors. PCR was performed using 60 Vbeta and 13 Jbeta primers. Data came from immunoSEQ multiplex PCR; TCRdb stores just in-frame clones and leaves some out. Here the sample spans under 200,000 clones, approximately 80% being singletons. The specimen was PBMCs. This sequence joins TRBV9 and TRBJ2-7; TRBD1 is a possible D gene (5 bases). This receptor was obtained from a man between 45 and 60 years old in good health and CMV-seropositive. The CDR3 DNA follows: TGTGCCAGCAGCGCCGCAGGGTTTGAGCAGTACTTC. Amino acids: CASSAAGFEQYF.